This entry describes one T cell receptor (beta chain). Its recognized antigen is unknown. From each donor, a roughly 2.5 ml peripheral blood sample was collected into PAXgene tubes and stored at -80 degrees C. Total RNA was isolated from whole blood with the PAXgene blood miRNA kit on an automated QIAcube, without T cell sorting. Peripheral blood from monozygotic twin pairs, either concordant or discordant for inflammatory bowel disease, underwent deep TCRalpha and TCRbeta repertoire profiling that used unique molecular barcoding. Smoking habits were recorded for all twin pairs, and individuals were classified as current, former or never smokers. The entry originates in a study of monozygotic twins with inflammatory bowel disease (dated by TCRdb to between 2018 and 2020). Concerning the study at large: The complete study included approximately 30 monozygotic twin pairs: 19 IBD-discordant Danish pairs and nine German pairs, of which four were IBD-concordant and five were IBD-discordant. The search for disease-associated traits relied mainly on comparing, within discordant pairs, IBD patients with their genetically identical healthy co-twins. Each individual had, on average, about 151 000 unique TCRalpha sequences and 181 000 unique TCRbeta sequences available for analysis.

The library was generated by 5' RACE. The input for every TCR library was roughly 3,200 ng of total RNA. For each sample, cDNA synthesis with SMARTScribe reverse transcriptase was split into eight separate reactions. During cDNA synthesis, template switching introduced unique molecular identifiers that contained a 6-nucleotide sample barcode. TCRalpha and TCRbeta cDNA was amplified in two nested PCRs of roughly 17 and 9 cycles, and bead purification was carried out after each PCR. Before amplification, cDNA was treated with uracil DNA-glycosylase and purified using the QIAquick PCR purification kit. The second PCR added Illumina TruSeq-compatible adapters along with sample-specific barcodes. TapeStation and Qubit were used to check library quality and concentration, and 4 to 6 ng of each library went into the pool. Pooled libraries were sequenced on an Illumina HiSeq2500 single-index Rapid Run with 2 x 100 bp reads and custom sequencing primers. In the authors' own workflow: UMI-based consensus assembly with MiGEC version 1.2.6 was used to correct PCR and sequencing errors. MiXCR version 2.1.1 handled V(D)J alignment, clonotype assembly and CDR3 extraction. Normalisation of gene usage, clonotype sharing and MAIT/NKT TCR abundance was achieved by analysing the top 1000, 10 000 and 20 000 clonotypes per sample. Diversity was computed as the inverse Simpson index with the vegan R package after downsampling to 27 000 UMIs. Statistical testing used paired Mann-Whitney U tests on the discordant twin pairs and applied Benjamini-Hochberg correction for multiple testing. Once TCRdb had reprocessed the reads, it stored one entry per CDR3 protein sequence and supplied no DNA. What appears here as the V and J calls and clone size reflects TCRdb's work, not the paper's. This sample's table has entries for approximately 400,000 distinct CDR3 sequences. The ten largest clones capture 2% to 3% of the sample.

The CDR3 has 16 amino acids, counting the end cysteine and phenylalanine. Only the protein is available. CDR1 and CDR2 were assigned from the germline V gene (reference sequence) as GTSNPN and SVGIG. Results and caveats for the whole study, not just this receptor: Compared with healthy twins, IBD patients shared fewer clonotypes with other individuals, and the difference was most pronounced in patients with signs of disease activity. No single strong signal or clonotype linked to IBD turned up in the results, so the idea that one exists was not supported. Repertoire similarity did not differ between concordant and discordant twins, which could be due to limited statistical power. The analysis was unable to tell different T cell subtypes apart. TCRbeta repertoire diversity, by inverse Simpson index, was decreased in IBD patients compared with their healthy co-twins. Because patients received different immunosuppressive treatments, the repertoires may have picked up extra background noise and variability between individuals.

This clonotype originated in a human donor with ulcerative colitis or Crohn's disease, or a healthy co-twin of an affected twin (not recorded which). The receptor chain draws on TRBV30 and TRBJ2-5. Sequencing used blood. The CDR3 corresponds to CAWSVASGAKSGTQYF.